This T cell receptor beta chain emerged from a study of PD-L1 blockade in urothelial cancer. As to time point: pretreatment peripheral blood. The V gene's germline CDR1 is SGHAT and CDR2 FQNNGV. The CDR3 extends over 16 amino acids. V was shortened by 1 base and J by 2 bases, with 12 bases between the two germline ends. This table comes from immunoSEQ multiplex PCR, and its TCRdb copy is limited to in-frame clones, with some not included. Of 45,000 or so clones listed, nearly 90% are singletons. This material consisted of PBMCs, taken around atezolizumab (anti-PD-L1) treatment. The V call is TRBV11-2, the J call TRBJ1-3; D is perhaps TRBD1 (5 bases). The TCR sequence derives from a donor at least 40 years old with urothelial cancer. CDR3 amino acids: CASSLGGDGTGNTIYF. CDR3 bases: TGTGCCAGCAGCTTAGGGGGGGACGGGACTGGAAACACCATATATTTT.